This T cell receptor (beta chain) derives from a study of T cell repertoires in cytomegalovirus infection. Concerning this clonotype itself: Its antigen remains unidentified.

TCRdb reanalysed the reads using MiXCR and keeps one entry per CDR3 protein. The sample lists about 830,000 distinct CDR3 sequences; 32% were seen once. Trimming cost V 0 bases and J 1 base, with 15 bases left between them. This CDR3 contains 17 residues. Germline V lookup: CDR1 DFQATT, CDR2 SNEGSKA (reference sequence). Sequenced here: cultured CD8+ T cells from PBMCs, sampled from culture after CMV antigen stimulation. The receptor's source is a human donor in good health (CMV status not recorded). Some clones in this sample may be carry-over from other donors' samples. The chain is built from TRBV20-1 and TRBJ2-2; possibly TRBD1 or TRBD2 for D (6 bases each). CDR3 DNA sequence: TGCAGTGCTAGAGATGTGGAACGGGGGCGGAACACCGGGGAGCTGTTTTTT. This gives the protein CSARDVERGRNTGELFF.